These T cell receptor beta chains were read from a single sample in a study of control samples from healthy donors and cancer patients. Clones were sequenced by immunoSEQ multiplex PCR, and TCRdb holds only the in-frame ones, with some missing. The top ten hold about 11% of the sample, which has 100,000 or so clones, 79% seen once. Sequenced sample: blood. These TCRs come from a woman aged 25 to 39 in good health. CDR3s include the opening cysteine and the closing phenylalanine or tryptophan. D genes are given only for firm matches. The size field is filled for only some rows; it gives once, few, many or a size class.

d_call,clone_size,v_call,j_call,cdr3_aa,cdr3_nt
.,.,TRBV6-5,TRBJ1-6,CASADSPRNSPLHF,TGTGCCAGCGCGGACAGTCCTCGGAATTCACCCCTCCACTTT
TRBD1,.,TRBV19,TRBJ1-2,CASRSPGTGFNYGYTF,TGTGCCAGTAGGAGTCCCGGGACAGGGTTCAACTATGGCTACACCTTC
TRBD1,few,TRBV10-2,TRBJ1-6,CASSIGQGTNSPLHF,TGCGCCAGCAGTATAGGACAGGGTACGAATTCACCCCTCCACTTT
.,.,TRBV7-2,TRBJ2-5,CASRFQGKETQYF,TGTGCCAGCCGATTTCAGGGGAAAGAGACCCAGTACTTC
.,.,TRBV4-3,TRBJ2-7,CASSQAIFYEQYF,TGCGCCAGCAGCCAAGCCATTTTCTACGAGCAGTACTTC
.,.,TRBV4-2,TRBJ1-2,CASSQRGMGYGYTF,TGTGCCAGCAGCCAAAGGGGCATGGGCTATGGCTACACCTTC
.,.,TRBV19,TRBJ1-4,CASKDHSGGEKLFF,TGTGCCAGTAAGGACCATTCAGGCGGTGAAAAACTGTTTTTT
TRBD1,.,TRBV30,TRBJ1-2,CAWRSVWDRVYYTF,TGTGCCTGGAGATCAGTGTGGGACAGGGTCTACTACACCTTC
.,.,TRBV19,TRBJ1-3,CASIRGQEMSGNTIYF,TGTGCCAGTATACGCGGGCAGGAAATGTCTGGAAACACCATATATTTT
.,.,TRBV12-3/TRBV12-4,TRBJ2-7,CASSRGSYAEQYF,TGTGCCAGCAGTAGGGGAAGCTACGCCGAGCAGTACTTC
.,once,TRBV19,TRBJ2-3,CASSIDSRKDTQYF,TGTGCCAGTAGTATAGATTCCCGGAAGGATACGCAGTATTTT
TRBD2,.,TRBV2,TRBJ2-6,CASRETSGGSGANVLTF,TGTGCCAGCAGGGAGACTAGCGGGGGCTCTGGGGCCAACGTCCTGACTTTC
TRBD1,few,TRBV7-6,TRBJ1-3,CASSLQGGLDSGNTIYF,TGTGCCAGCAGCTTACAGGGGGGACTTGACTCTGGAAACACCATATATTTT
.,few,TRBV7-8,TRBJ1-5,CASSLEVLGVGQPQHF,TGTGCCAGCAGCTTAGAGGTGTTGGGGGTCGGGCAGCCCCAGCATTTT
TRBD1,.,TRBV2,TRBJ2-1,CASSQGENYNEQFF,TGTGCCAGCAGTCAGGGGGAGAACTACAATGAGCAGTTCTTC
TRBD1,.,TRBV6-2/TRBV6-3,TRBJ2-7,CASSFDRGKVVYEQYF,TGTGCCAGCAGTTTCGACAGGGGAAAGGTAGTCTACGAGCAGTACTTC
.,.,TRBV10-3,TRBJ2-3,CAISARVDTQYF,TGTGCCATCAGTGCCAGGGTAGATACGCAGTATTTT
.,few,TRBV30,TRBJ2-5,CAWRLETQYF,TGTGCCTGGAGATTAGAGACCCAGTACTTC
TRBD1,once,TRBV18,TRBJ1-5,CASSPWTGGNQPQHF,TGTGCCAGCTCACCGTGGACAGGGGGGAATCAGCCCCAGCATTTT
.,few,TRBV10-3,TRBJ1-1,CAISESRVEAFF,TGTGCCATCAGTGAGTCGAGAGTTGAAGCTTTCTTT
.,.,TRBV7-3,TRBJ2-7,CASSIGYEQYF,TGTGCCAGCAGCATCGGCTACGAGCAGTACTTC
.,.,TRBV7-8,TRBJ1-1,CASIMNTGLNTEAFF,TGTGCCAGCATCATGAACACAGGACTGAACACTGAAGCTTTCTTT
.,few,TRBV19,TRBJ2-1,CATFAPGSYNEQFF,TGTGCCACTTTTGCCCCGGGCTCCTACAATGAGCAGTTCTTC
TRBD1,.,TRBV5-1,TRBJ1-6,CASSPRDRGESPLHF,TGCGCCAGCAGCCCGCGCGACAGGGGAGAATCACCCCTCCACTTT
.,.,TRBV7-3,TRBJ2-7,CASSLYLGPTYEQYF,TGTGCCAGCAGCTTATATCTGGGGCCGACCTACGAGCAGTACTTC
.,.,TRBV7-9,TRBJ2-7,CASSLVGDEQYF,TGTGCCAGCAGCTTAGTTGGTGACGAGCAGTACTTC
.,few,TRBV7-8,TRBJ1-1,CASSFQGLLNTEAFF,TGTGCCAGCAGCTTCCAAGGACTACTGAACACTGAAGCTTTCTTT
.,.,TRBV29-1,TRBJ2-5,CSVDLAETQYF,TGCAGCGTTGACTTGGCAGAGACCCAGTACTTC
TRBD1,few,TRBV5-6,TRBJ1-1,CASSRTGNTEAFF,TGTGCCAGCAGTCGGACAGGGAACACTGAAGCTTTCTTT
.,.,TRBV27,TRBJ2-5,CASSFQEGASETQYF,TGTGCCAGCAGTTTCCAGGAGGGGGCCTCAGAGACCCAGTACTTC
TRBD1,.,TRBV12-5,TRBJ2-7,CASGYWDRSSYEQYF,TGTGCTAGTGGTTATTGGGACAGGAGCTCCTACGAGCAGTACTTC
.,.,TRBV3-1/TRBV3-2,TRBJ1-5,CAHKGLTGNQPQHF,TGTGCCCATAAAGGGCTAACGGGGAATCAGCCCCAGCATTTT
.,few,TRBV15,TRBJ1-6,CATSIGAGSSYNSPLHF,TGTGCCACCAGCATCGGGGCAGGGAGCTCCTATAATTCACCCCTCCACTTT
.,.,TRBV11-2,TRBJ1-3,CASSPRVSGAGNTIYF,TGTGCCAGCAGCCCCAGAGTGTCAGGGGCTGGAAACACCATATATTTT
.,few,TRBV7-3,TRBJ1-2,CASSPNRAPYGYTF,TGTGCCAGCAGCCCCAACAGGGCCCCCTATGGCTACACCTTC
TRBD1,.,TRBV7-2,TRBJ1-2,CASSWSLQGGYGYTF,TGTGCCAGCAGCTGGAGCCTTCAGGGGGGCTATGGCTACACCTTC
TRBD1,few,TRBV6-5,TRBJ1-6,CASSKQTGYNSPLHF,TGTGCCAGCAGTAAACAGACAGGGTACAATTCACCCCTCCACTTT
TRBD1,.,TRBV6-6,TRBJ1-4,CASTTGGEKLFF,TGTGCCAGCACCACAGGGGGTGAAAAACTGTTTTTT
.,.,TRBV7-2,TRBJ1-2,CASSLSRQNYGYTF,TGTGCCAGCAGCTTATCCCGACAGAACTATGGCTACACCTTC
TRBD1,.,TRBV6-6,TRBJ1-2,CASRRQGAFYGYTF,TGTGCCAGCAGAAGACAGGGGGCTTTCTATGGCTACACCTTC
.,.,TRBV6-2/TRBV6-3,TRBJ2-7,CASSYPTGLKPYEQYF,TGTGCCAGCAGTTACCCGACAGGCCTCAAACCCTACGAGCAGTACTTC
.,.,TRBV9,TRBJ1-1,CASSPPAATEAFF,TGTGCCAGCAGCCCCCCCGCCGCCACTGAAGCTTTCTTT
.,.,TRBV19,TRBJ1-1,CASISGRYDEAFF,TGTGCCAGTATTTCGGGCAGGTATGATGAAGCTTTCTTT